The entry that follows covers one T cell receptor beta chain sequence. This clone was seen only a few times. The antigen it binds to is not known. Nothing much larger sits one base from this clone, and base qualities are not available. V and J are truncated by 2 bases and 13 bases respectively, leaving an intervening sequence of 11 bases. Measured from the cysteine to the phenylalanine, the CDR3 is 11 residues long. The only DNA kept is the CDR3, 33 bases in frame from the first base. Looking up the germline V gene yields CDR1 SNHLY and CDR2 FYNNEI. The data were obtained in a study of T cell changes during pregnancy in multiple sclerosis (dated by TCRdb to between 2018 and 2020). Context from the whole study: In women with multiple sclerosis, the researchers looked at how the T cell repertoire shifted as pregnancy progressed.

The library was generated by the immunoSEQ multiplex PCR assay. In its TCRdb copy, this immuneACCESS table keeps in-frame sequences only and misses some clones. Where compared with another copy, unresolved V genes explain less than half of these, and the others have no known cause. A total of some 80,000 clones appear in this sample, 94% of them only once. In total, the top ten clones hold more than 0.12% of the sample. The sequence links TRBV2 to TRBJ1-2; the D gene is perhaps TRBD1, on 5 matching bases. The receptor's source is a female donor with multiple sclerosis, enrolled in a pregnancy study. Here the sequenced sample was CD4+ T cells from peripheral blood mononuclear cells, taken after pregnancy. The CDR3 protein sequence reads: CASSEWGESTF. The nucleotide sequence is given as TGTGCCAGCAGTGAATGGGGGGAAAGCACCTTC. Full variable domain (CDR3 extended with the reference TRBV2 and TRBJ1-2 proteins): EPEVTQTPSHQVTQMGQEVILRCVPISNHLYFYWYRQILGQKVEFLVSFYNNEISEKSEIFDDQFSVERPDGSNFTLKIRSTKLEDSAMYFCASSEWGESTFGSGTRLTVV.